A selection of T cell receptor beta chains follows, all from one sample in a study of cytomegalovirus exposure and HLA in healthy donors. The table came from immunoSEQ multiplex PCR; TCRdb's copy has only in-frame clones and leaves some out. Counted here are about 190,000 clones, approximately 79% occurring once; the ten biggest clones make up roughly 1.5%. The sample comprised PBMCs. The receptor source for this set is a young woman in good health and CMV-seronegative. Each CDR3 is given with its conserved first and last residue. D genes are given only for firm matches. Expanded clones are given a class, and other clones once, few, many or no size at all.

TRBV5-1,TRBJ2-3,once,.,CASGQGRGTDTQYF,TGCGCCAGCGGTCAGGGGCGGGGCACAGATACGCAGTATTTT
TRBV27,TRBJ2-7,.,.,CASSGQATYEQYF,TGTGCCAGCAGTGGGCAGGCGACCTACGAGCAGTACTTC
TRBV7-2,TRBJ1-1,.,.,CASSPGRGTTEAFF,TGTGCCAGCAGCCCGGGGAGGGGGACGACTGAAGCTTTCTTT
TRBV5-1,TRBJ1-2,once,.,CASSLQTANYGYTF,TGCGCCAGCAGCTTGCAGACAGCAAACTATGGCTACACCTTC
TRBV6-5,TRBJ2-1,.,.,CASSYRGNEQFF,TGTGCCAGCAGTTACCGGGGGAATGAGCAGTTCTTC
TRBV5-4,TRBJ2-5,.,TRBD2,CASSLIGGQETQYF,TGTGCCAGCAGCCTAATCGGGGGGCAAGAGACCCAGTACTTC
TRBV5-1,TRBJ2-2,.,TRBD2,CASGKTSGGATGELFF,TGCGCCAGCGGAAAAACTAGCGGGGGGGCCACCGGGGAGCTGTTTTTT
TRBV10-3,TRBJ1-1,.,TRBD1,CAISGTGLNTEAFF,TGTGCCATCTCCGGGACAGGACTGAACACTGAAGCTTTCTTT
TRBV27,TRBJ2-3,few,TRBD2,CARTRVRGGCTDTQYF,TGTGCCAGGACGAGGGTGCGGGGGGGGTGCACAGATACGCAGTATTTT
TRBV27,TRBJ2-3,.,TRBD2,CASSLGGGPWDTQYF,TGTGCCAGCAGTTTGGGGGGGGGACCCTGGGATACGCAGTATTTT
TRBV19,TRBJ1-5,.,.,CASSIREGVSNQPQHF,TGTGCCAGTAGTATCCGTGAGGGGGTCAGCAATCAGCCCCAGCATTTT
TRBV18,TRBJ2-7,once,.,CASSPPGTDTYEQYF,TGTGCCAGCTCACCTCCGGGAACAGATACCTACGAGCAGTACTTC
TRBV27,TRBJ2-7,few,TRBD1,CASRRGSSYEQYF,TGTGCCAGCCGCAGGGGGAGCTCCTACGAGCAGTACTTC
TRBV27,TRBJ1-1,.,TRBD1,CASSFQGAVTEAFF,TGTGCCAGCAGTTTTCAGGGGGCGGTCACTGAAGCTTTCTTT
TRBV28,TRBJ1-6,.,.,CASSFDPGSYNSPLHF,TGTGCCAGCAGTTTTGACCCGGGGTCCTATAATTCACCCCTCCACTTT
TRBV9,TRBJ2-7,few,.,CASSVTTDSYEQYF,TGTGCCAGCAGCGTGACGACAGATTCCTACGAGCAGTACTTC
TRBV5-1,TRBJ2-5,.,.,CASSTFGQPQETQYF,TGCGCCAGCAGCACGTTTGGGCAGCCCCAAGAGACCCAGTACTTC
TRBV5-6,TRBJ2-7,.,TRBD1,CASSLGGLTGGYEQYF,TGTGCCAGCAGCTTGGGGGGGTTAACAGGGGGCTACGAGCAGTACTTC
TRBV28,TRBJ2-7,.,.,CASSSGGQKPFYEQYF,TGTGCCAGCAGTTCCGGCGGACAGAAGCCCTTCTACGAGCAGTACTTC
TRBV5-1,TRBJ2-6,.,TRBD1,CASRLDRAGANVLTF,TGCGCCAGCCGTCTGGACAGGGCTGGGGCCAACGTCCTGACTTTC
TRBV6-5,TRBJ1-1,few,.,CASSNSGQGEAFF,TGTGCCAGCAGTAACTCGGGGCAGGGCGAAGCTTTCTTT
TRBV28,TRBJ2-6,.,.,CASSSLSGANVLTF,TGTGCCAGCAGTTCCCTTTCTGGGGCCAACGTCCTGACTTTC
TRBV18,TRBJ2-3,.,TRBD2,CASSQDLAGARDWTDTQYF,TGTGCCAGCTCACAGGACCTAGCGGGGGCCCGAGATTGGACAGATACGCAGTATTTT
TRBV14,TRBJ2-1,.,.,CASSQTGNLAHQQFF,TGTGCCAGCAGCCAAACCGGGAATCTGGCTCACCAGCAGTTCTTC
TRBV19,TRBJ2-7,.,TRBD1,CASSNTGGGYEQYF,TGTGCCAGTAGTAATACAGGGGGAGGCTACGAGCAGTACTTC
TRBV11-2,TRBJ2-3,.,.,CASSLFSIGSPTDTQYF,TGTGCCAGCAGCTTATTTAGTATCGGGTCCCCCACAGATACGCAGTATTTT
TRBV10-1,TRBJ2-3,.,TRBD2,CASGLLAGGPASTDTQYF,TGCGCCAGCGGCCTACTAGCGGGGGGCCCGGCTAGCACAGATACGCAGTATTTT
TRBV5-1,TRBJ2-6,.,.,CASSLQGLSGANVLTF,TGCGCCAGCAGCCTACAGGGTCTCTCTGGGGCCAACGTCCTGACTTTC
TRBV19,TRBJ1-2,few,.,CASSPQTGGRGYGYTF,TGTGCCAGTAGTCCTCAGACTGGGGGCAGGGGCTATGGCTACACCTTC
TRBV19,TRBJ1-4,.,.,CASTPRGAGTNEKLFF,TGTGCCAGTACTCCTCGCGGGGCGGGGACTAATGAAAAACTGTTTTTT
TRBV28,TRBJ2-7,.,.,CASSLSLERLALGGEQYF,TGTGCCAGCAGTTTATCCCTGGAGAGGCTAGCCCTAGGGGGCGAGCAGTACTTC
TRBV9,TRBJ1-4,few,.,CASSVGIRGPNEKLFF,TGTGCCAGCAGCGTCGGGATCAGGGGCCCTAATGAAAAACTGTTTTTT
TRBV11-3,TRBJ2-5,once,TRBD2,CASGAGTSAIGGETQYF,TGTGCCAGCGGTGCCGGGACTAGCGCAATTGGAGGAGAGACCCAGTACTTC
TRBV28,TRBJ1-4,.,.,CASTPGGLFGKLFF,TGTGCCAGCACCCCGGGGGGCTTATTTGGAAAACTGTTTTTT
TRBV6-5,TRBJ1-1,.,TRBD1,CASTPLGTAFTEAFF,TGTGCCAGCACCCCCCTTGGGACAGCTTTTACTGAAGCTTTCTTT
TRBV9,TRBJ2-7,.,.,CASSVGGQNYEQYF,TGTGCCAGCAGCGTAGGAGGACAGAACTACGAGCAGTACTTC
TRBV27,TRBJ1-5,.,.,CASSFRGGSNQPQHF,TGTGCCAGCAGTTTCCGAGGAGGGAGCAATCAGCCCCAACATTTT
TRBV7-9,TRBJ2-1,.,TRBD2,CASSLGAGGSGNEQFF,TGTGCCAGCAGCTTGGGAGCGGGAGGGAGCGGGAATGAGCAGTTCTTC
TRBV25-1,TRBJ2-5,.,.,CASSDFSRMPQETQYF,TGTGCCAGCAGTGACTTCAGTCGAATGCCCCAAGAGACCCAGTACTTC
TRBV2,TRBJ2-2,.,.,CASSVLPGELFF,TGTGCCAGCAGTGTCCTCCCCGGGGAGCTGTTTTTT
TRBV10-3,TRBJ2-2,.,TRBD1,CAISKTSDRVPNTGELFF,TGTGCCATCAGCAAAACATCCGACAGGGTCCCGAACACCGGGGAGCTGTTTTTT
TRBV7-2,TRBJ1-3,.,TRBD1,CASSLDRGSGNTIYF,TGTGCCAGCAGCTTAGACAGGGGATCTGGAAACACCATATATTTT
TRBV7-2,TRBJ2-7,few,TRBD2,CASSLSFAGAAYEQYF,TGTGCCAGCAGCTTAAGTTTCGCGGGAGCCGCCTACGAGCAGTACTTC
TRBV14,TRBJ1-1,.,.,CASSDQIGRRLGAFF,TGTGCCAGCAGCGACCAAATAGGGAGGCGTTTAGGGGCTTTCTTT
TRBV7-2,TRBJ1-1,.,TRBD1,CASSSRTGGLNTEAFF,TGTGCCAGCAGCTCAAGGACAGGGGGTCTGAACACTGAAGCTTTCTTT
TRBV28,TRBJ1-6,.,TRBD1,CASSYTGQGGSPLHF,TGTGCCAGCAGTTATACGGGACAGGGTGGTTCACCCCTCCACTTT
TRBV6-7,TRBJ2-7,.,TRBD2,CASSSPGGGDEQYF,TGTGCCAGCAGTTCCCCCGGCGGGGGGGACGAGCAGTACTTC
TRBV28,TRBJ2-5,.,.,CASSLDRQETQYF,TGTGCCAGCAGTTTAGACAGGCAAGAGACCCAGTACTTC
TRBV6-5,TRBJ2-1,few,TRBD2,CASSFLAGGKYEQFF,TGTGCCAGCAGTTTCCTAGCGGGAGGGAAGTATGAGCAGTTCTTC
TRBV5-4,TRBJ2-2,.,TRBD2,CASSGGGALTGELFF,TGTGCCAGCAGCGGCGGGGGGGCTCTCACCGGGGAGCTGTTTTTT
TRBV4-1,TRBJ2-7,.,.,CASSPRLPYEQYF,TGCGCCAGCAGCCCCAGATTGCCCTACGAGCAGTACTTC
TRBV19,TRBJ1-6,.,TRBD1,CASSLQGGNSPLHF,TGTGCCAGTAGTCTACAGGGGGGTAATTCACCCCTCCACTTT
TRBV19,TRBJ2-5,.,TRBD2,CASSYRRGTSDYQETQYF,TGTGCCAGTAGTTACCGTCGAGGGACTAGCGACTACCAAGAGACCCAGTACTTC
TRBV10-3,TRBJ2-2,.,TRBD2,CAISESRLASGTGELFF,TGTGCCATCAGTGAGTCCCGACTAGCTTCGGGCACCGGGGAGCTGTTTTTT
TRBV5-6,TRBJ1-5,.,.,CASSLVGVGQPQHF,TGTGCCAGCAGCTTGGTGGGAGTCGGCCAGCCCCAGCATTTT
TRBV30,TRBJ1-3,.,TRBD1,CAWSPDRGNTIYF,TGTGCCTGGAGCCCGGACAGGGGCAACACCATATATTTT
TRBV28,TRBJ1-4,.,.,CASSVGGFGEKLFF,TGTGCCAGCAGCGTCGGGGGGTTCGGTGAAAAACTGTTTTTT